This T cell receptor beta chain derives from a study of cytomegalovirus exposure and HLA in healthy donors. Per the germline V gene, CDR1 is PRHDT and CDR2 is FYEKMQ (reference sequence). Deletions cut 0 bases from V and 4 bases from J, with 6 bases between. The CDR3 length is 13 residues. Turning to this clone: What it binds is not known.

With 60 Vbeta and 13 Jbeta primers, the PCR was carried out. Produced via immunoSEQ multiplex PCR; TCRdb's table is partial and in-frame only. This sample has around 180,000 clones, with about 85% found just once. Study observations and caveats: A later analysis, which compared TCR beta chains of equal frequency, found the HLA-associated ones more clonally expanded.

Sample: PBMCs. This chain uses TRBV13 with TRBJ1-1; weak D call: TRBD1 (5 bases). This clonotype originated in a woman in her forties or fifties in good health and CMV-seronegative. The CDR3 bases are TGTGCCAGCAGCTTAGGGCAGGGCACTGAAGCTTTCTTT. This sequence encodes CASSLGQGTEAFF.